A selection of T cell receptor beta chains follows, all from one sample in a study of graft-versus-host responses after intestinal transplantation. Assay: immunoSEQ multiplex PCR; the TCRdb copy retains only in-frame clones and omits some. The sample lists roughly 75,000 clones; around 92% were seen once. Which antigens these TCRs recognize remains unknown. The sample was unstimulated CD4+ T cells sorted from spleen or lymph node cells, taken before intestinal transplant. These receptors were obtained from a human donor who received an intestinal transplant. CDR3s include the opening cysteine and the closing phenylalanine or tryptophan. The D gene is left open where the match is weak. Clone sizes are given selectively: once, few, many, or a class where the clone is expanded.

CDR3 protein: CASGGLSSGNTIYF
CDR3 DNA: TGTGCCAGCGGCGGGCTGAGCTCTGGAAACACCATATATTTT
V gene: TRBV6-6
clone size: NA
D gene: NA
J gene: TRBJ1-3

CDR3 protein: CASSQEARGKYEQYF
CDR3 DNA: TGCGCCAGCAGCCAAGAGGCTCGGGGTAAATACGAGCAGTACTTC
V gene: TRBV4-3
clone size: NA
D gene: NA
J gene: TRBJ2-7

CDR3 protein: CASSRQQGPNEQYF
CDR3 DNA: TGTGCCAGCAGTCGACAACAGGGTCCCAACGAGCAGTACTTC
V gene: TRBV6-5
clone size: once
D gene: NA
J gene: TRBJ2-7

CDR3 protein: CASSAPRDKANYGYTF
CDR3 DNA: TGTGCCAGCAGCGCTCCGAGAGACAAGGCTAACTATGGCTACACCTTC
V gene: TRBV7-9
clone size: NA
D gene: NA
J gene: TRBJ1-2

CDR3 protein: CASSLAIDNHEQFF
CDR3 DNA: TGTGCCAGCAGCTTAGCGATAGACAATCATGAGCAGTTCTTC
V gene: TRBV7-9
clone size: NA
D gene: NA
J gene: TRBJ2-1

CDR3 protein: CASRTLRGHEQYF
CDR3 DNA: TGTGCCAGCAGAACGTTAAGGGGCCACGAGCAGTACTTC
V gene: TRBV6-5
clone size: NA
D gene: NA
J gene: TRBJ2-7

CDR3 protein: CASSQDAVGGQGDTQYF
CDR3 DNA: TGCGCCAGCAGCCAAGATGCGGTCGGGGGGCAAGGAGATACGCAGTATTTT
V gene: TRBV4-1
clone size: NA
D gene: NA
J gene: TRBJ2-3

CDR3 protein: CASSIHRGNQETQYF
CDR3 DNA: TGTGCCAGTAGTATCCACAGGGGAAACCAAGAGACCCAGTACTTC
V gene: TRBV19
clone size: NA
D gene: TRBD1
J gene: TRBJ2-5

CDR3 protein: CASSPRQRNTEAFF
CDR3 DNA: TGTGCCAGCAGCCCCCGACAGAGAAACACTGAAGCTTTCTTT
V gene: TRBV7-2
clone size: once
D gene: NA
J gene: TRBJ1-1

CDR3 protein: CASSQDPPRTEAFF
CDR3 DNA: TGCGCCAGCAGCCAAGATCCGCCTCGGACTGAAGCTTTCTTT
V gene: TRBV4-3
clone size: NA
D gene: NA
J gene: TRBJ1-1

CDR3 protein: CASSLGSGAEKLFF
CDR3 DNA: TGTGCCAGCAGCTTGGGATCAGGGGCGGAAAAACTGTTTTTT
V gene: TRBV5-4
clone size: NA
D gene: NA
J gene: TRBJ1-4

CDR3 protein: CASKEGYNYGYTF
CDR3 DNA: TGTGCCAGCAAGGAGGGATATAACTATGGCTACACCTTC
V gene: TRBV27
clone size: NA
D gene: NA
J gene: TRBJ1-2

CDR3 protein: CASSSRSVTGVYEQYF
CDR3 DNA: TGTGCCAGCAGCTCACGATCAGTTACAGGGGTCTACGAGCAGTACTTC
V gene: TRBV7-9
clone size: NA
D gene: TRBD1
J gene: TRBJ2-7

CDR3 protein: CASSGTGGNQPQHF
CDR3 DNA: TGTGCCAGCAGCGGGACAGGGGGCAATCAGCCCCAGCATTTT
V gene: TRBV5-5
clone size: NA
D gene: TRBD1
J gene: TRBJ1-5

CDR3 protein: CASSEGGSGANVLTF
CDR3 DNA: TGTGCCAGCAGTGAGGGGGGCTCTGGGGCCAACGTCCTGACTTTC
V gene: TRBV6-4
clone size: NA
D gene: NA
J gene: TRBJ2-6

CDR3 protein: CASSQTVQGRNTIYF
CDR3 DNA: TGTGCCAGCAGCCAAACGGTCCAGGGAAGAAACACCATATATTTT
V gene: TRBV7-2
clone size: NA
D gene: NA
J gene: TRBJ1-3

CDR3 protein: CATSRDHGGGSYNEQFF
CDR3 DNA: TGTGCCACCAGCAGAGATCATGGGGGGGGATCCTACAATGAGCAGTTCTTC
V gene: TRBV15
clone size: NA
D gene: TRBD2
J gene: TRBJ2-1

CDR3 protein: CASSLASTGGGSYGYTF
CDR3 DNA: TGCGCCAGCAGCTTGGCGAGCACAGGGGGCGGTTCCTATGGCTACACCTTC
V gene: TRBV5-1
clone size: NA
D gene: TRBD1
J gene: TRBJ1-2

CDR3 protein: CASSYGGQGYNEQFF
CDR3 DNA: TGTGCCAGCAGTTACGGGGGACAGGGATACAATGAGCAGTTCTTC
V gene: TRBV6-5
clone size: NA
D gene: TRBD1
J gene: TRBJ2-1

CDR3 protein: CASSRTLVPSSGNTIYF
CDR3 DNA: TGCGCCAGCAGCCGGACACTGGTGCCTAGCTCTGGAAACACCATATATTTT
V gene: TRBV4-3
clone size: NA
D gene: NA
J gene: TRBJ1-3

CDR3 protein: CASSLIRGGPKFF
CDR3 DNA: TGTGCCAGCAGCTTAATCCGGGGGGGCCCTAAGTTCTTC
V gene: TRBV7-2
clone size: NA
D gene: TRBD2
J gene: TRBJ2-1

CDR3 protein: CATRDSENQPQHF
CDR3 DNA: TGTGCCACCCGGGACAGCGAGAATCAGCCCCAGCATTTT
V gene: TRBV7-8
clone size: NA
D gene: TRBD1
J gene: TRBJ1-5

CDR3 protein: CAWSVPIPGSSYEQYF
CDR3 DNA: TGTGCCTGGAGTGTACCCATTCCCGGGAGCTCCTACGAGCAGTACTTC
V gene: TRBV30
clone size: NA
D gene: NA
J gene: TRBJ2-7

CDR3 protein: CASSEQGARYEQYF
CDR3 DNA: TGTGCCAGCAGTGAACAGGGGGCTAGGTACGAGCAGTACTTC
V gene: TRBV6-1
clone size: once
D gene: TRBD1
J gene: TRBJ2-7

CDR3 protein: CASSAGITYNEQFF
CDR3 DNA: TGCGCCAGCAGTGCGGGGATTACCTACAATGAGCAGTTCTTC
V gene: TRBV10-1
clone size: NA
D gene: NA
J gene: TRBJ2-1

CDR3 protein: CASSARTGFNYEQYF
CDR3 DNA: TGTGCCAGCAGCGCGAGGACAGGGTTTAACTACGAGCAGTACTTC
V gene: TRBV7-8
clone size: NA
D gene: TRBD1
J gene: TRBJ2-7

CDR3 protein: CASSSFAGVVDTQYF
CDR3 DNA: TGCGCCAGCAGCAGCTTTGCGGGGGTAGTGGATACGCAGTATTTT
V gene: TRBV5-1
clone size: NA
D gene: TRBD2
J gene: TRBJ2-3

CDR3 protein: CASSTPPGGNTEAFF
CDR3 DNA: TGTGCCAGCTCTACCCCACCGGGGGGGAACACTGAAGCTTTCTTT
V gene: TRBV18
clone size: NA
D gene: NA
J gene: TRBJ1-1

CDR3 protein: CASSGGGPYNSPLHF
CDR3 DNA: TGTGCCAGCAGTGGGGGGGGGCCTTATAATTCACCCCTCCACTTT
V gene: TRBV6-1
clone size: few
D gene: NA
J gene: TRBJ1-6

CDR3 protein: CASSQVGLAGLGETQYF
CDR3 DNA: TGCGCCAGCAGCCAAGTGGGACTAGCGGGCCTCGGGGAGACCCAGTACTTC
V gene: TRBV4-3
clone size: NA
D gene: TRBD2
J gene: TRBJ2-5

CDR3 protein: CASSRDRGFNGYTF
CDR3 DNA: TGTGCCAGCAGCAGGGACAGGGGTTTCAATGGCTACACCTTC
V gene: TRBV5-6
clone size: NA
D gene: TRBD1
J gene: TRBJ1-2

CDR3 protein: CASSYSGTGFGEQFF
CDR3 DNA: TGTGCCAGCAGTTACTCGGGGACAGGGTTTGGTGAGCAGTTCTTC
V gene: TRBV6-5
clone size: NA
D gene: TRBD1
J gene: TRBJ2-1

CDR3 protein: CASSLGQVGQYF
CDR3 DNA: TGTGCCAGCTCACTCGGACAGGTCGGGCAGTACTTC
V gene: TRBV18
clone size: NA
D gene: TRBD1
J gene: TRBJ2-7

CDR3 protein: CSVKLAGGPRSYEQYF
CDR3 DNA: TGCAGCGTCAAACTAGCGGGGGGCCCCCGCTCCTACGAGCAGTACTTC
V gene: TRBV29-1
clone size: NA
D gene: TRBD2
J gene: TRBJ2-7

CDR3 protein: CASRPRGQRDHGYTF
CDR3 DNA: TGTGCCAGCAGGCCTAGAGGGCAGAGGGATCATGGCTACACCTTC
V gene: TRBV27
clone size: once
D gene: NA
J gene: TRBJ1-2

CDR3 protein: CASSELYGYTF
CDR3 DNA: TGTGCCAGTAGTGAGCTCTATGGCTACACCTTC
V gene: TRBV19
clone size: NA
D gene: NA
J gene: TRBJ1-2

CDR3 protein: CASSQEDRAREQYF
CDR3 DNA: TGCGCCAGCAGCCAAGAGGACAGGGCGAGGGAGCAGTACTTC
V gene: TRBV4-3
clone size: once
D gene: TRBD1
J gene: TRBJ2-7

CDR3 protein: CSVATLSVSGNTIYF
CDR3 DNA: TGCAGCGTTGCCACACTGAGCGTCTCTGGAAACACCATATATTTT
V gene: TRBV29-1
clone size: NA
D gene: NA
J gene: TRBJ1-3

CDR3 protein: CASSPLGTGGIEQFF
CDR3 DNA: TGTGCCAGCAGCCCACTAGGGACAGGGGGCATTGAGCAGTTCTTC
V gene: TRBV7-6
clone size: NA
D gene: TRBD1
J gene: TRBJ2-1

CDR3 protein: CASILQAPVHNEQFF
CDR3 DNA: TGTGCCAGCATCCTCCAGGCTCCCGTCCACAATGAGCAGTTCTTC
V gene: TRBV6-5
clone size: once
D gene: NA
J gene: TRBJ2-1

CDR3 protein: CASGKTEGFAGELFF
CDR3 DNA: TGTGCCAGCGGAAAAACGGAGGGGTTTGCCGGGGAGCTGTTTTTT
V gene: TRBV6-5
clone size: NA
D gene: NA
J gene: TRBJ2-2

CDR3 protein: CASSLGQLGLGEQFF
CDR3 DNA: TGTGCCAGCAGCTTAGGACAGTTGGGCCTGGGTGAGCAGTTCTTC
V gene: TRBV11-2
clone size: NA
D gene: NA
J gene: TRBJ2-1

CDR3 protein: CAWSRGNQPQHF
CDR3 DNA: TGTGCCTGGAGTCGGGGAAATCAGCCCCAGCATTTT
V gene: TRBV30
clone size: NA
D gene: NA
J gene: TRBJ1-5

CDR3 protein: CASSLRQGAGNTIYF
CDR3 DNA: TGTGCCAGCAGCTTAAGGCAGGGGGCTGGAAACACCATATATTTT
V gene: TRBV7-6
clone size: few
D gene: TRBD1
J gene: TRBJ1-3

CDR3 protein: CASSLYGGAFIGELFF
CDR3 DNA: TGTGCCAGCAGCTTGTACGGGGGGGCCTTTATCGGGGAGCTGTTTTTT
V gene: TRBV5-6
clone size: NA
D gene: TRBD2
J gene: TRBJ2-2

CDR3 protein: CASSLGGRPTYNEQFF
CDR3 DNA: TGCGCCAGCAGCCTCGGGGGGCGACCCACCTACAATGAGCAGTTCTTC
V gene: TRBV5-1
clone size: NA
D gene: NA
J gene: TRBJ2-1

CDR3 protein: CASSLVQGGYTF
CDR3 DNA: TGTGCCAGCAGCTTAGTTCAGGGCGGCTACACCTTC
V gene: TRBV7-2
clone size: NA
D gene: NA
J gene: TRBJ1-2

CDR3 protein: CASSSTTPGLAVNEQFF
CDR3 DNA: TGCGCCAGCAGTTCGACCACTCCGGGACTAGCGGTCAATGAGCAGTTCTTC
V gene: TRBV10-1
clone size: NA
D gene: TRBD2
J gene: TRBJ2-1

CDR3 protein: CASSLVGSSTDTQYF
CDR3 DNA: TGTGCCAGCAGCTTAGTGGGCAGTAGCACAGATACGCAGTATTTT
V gene: TRBV7-2
clone size: NA
D gene: NA
J gene: TRBJ2-3

CDR3 protein: CASSLDPGGPENEQFF
CDR3 DNA: TGCGCCAGCAGCTTGGACCCGGGGGGGCCGGAAAATGAGCAGTTCTTC
V gene: TRBV5-1
clone size: NA
D gene: TRBD2
J gene: TRBJ2-1

CDR3 protein: CASSQDRTGGLGANVLTF
CDR3 DNA: TGCGCCAGCAGCCAGGATAGGACGGGGGGCCTCGGGGCCAACGTCCTGACTTTC
V gene: TRBV4-3
clone size: NA
D gene: NA
J gene: TRBJ2-6

CDR3 protein: CASSLDRGRGGYTF
CDR3 DNA: TGTGCCAGCAGTCTGGACAGGGGGCGTGGTGGCTACACCTTC
V gene: TRBV27
clone size: NA
D gene: TRBD1
J gene: TRBJ1-2

CDR3 protein: CAIGRGYEQYF
CDR3 DNA: TGTGCCATCGGCAGGGGCTACGAGCAGTACTTC
V gene: TRBV10-3
clone size: few
D gene: NA
J gene: TRBJ2-7

CDR3 protein: CASSPGQGNYGYTF
CDR3 DNA: TGTGCCAGCTCACCAGGACAGGGGAACTATGGCTACACCTTC
V gene: TRBV18
clone size: once
D gene: TRBD1
J gene: TRBJ1-2

CDR3 protein: CASSPLFSSGNTIYF
CDR3 DNA: TGTGCCAGCAGCCCCCTTTTCAGCTCTGGAAACACCATATATTTT
V gene: TRBV5-8
clone size: NA
D gene: NA
J gene: TRBJ1-3

CDR3 protein: CASSLGQGANDGYTF
CDR3 DNA: TGCGCCAGCAGCTTGGGCCAGGGGGCCAATGATGGCTACACCTTC
V gene: TRBV5-1
clone size: NA
D gene: TRBD1
J gene: TRBJ1-2

CDR3 protein: CASSYTTVGGYGYTF
CDR3 DNA: TGTGCCAGCAGTTACACGACAGTGGGCGGCTATGGCTACACCTTC
V gene: TRBV6-6
clone size: once
D gene: NA
J gene: TRBJ1-2

CDR3 protein: CAWSWISGGANYGYTF
CDR3 DNA: TGTGCCTGGAGTTGGATCTCAGGGGGCGCAAACTATGGCTACACCTTC
V gene: TRBV30
clone size: NA
D gene: TRBD1
J gene: TRBJ1-2